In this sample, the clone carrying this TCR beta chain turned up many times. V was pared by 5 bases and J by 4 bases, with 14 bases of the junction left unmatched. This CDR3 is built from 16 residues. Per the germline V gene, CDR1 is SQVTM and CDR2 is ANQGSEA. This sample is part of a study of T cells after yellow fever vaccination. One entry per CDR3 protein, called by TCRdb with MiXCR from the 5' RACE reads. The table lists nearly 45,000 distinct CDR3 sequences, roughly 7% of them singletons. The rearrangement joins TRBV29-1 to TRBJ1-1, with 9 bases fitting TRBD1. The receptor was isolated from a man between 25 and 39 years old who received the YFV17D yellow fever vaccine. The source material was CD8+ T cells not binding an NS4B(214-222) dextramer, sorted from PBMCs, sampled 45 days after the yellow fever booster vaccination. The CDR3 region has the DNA TGCAGCGTTCGTGCCCGGGACAGGGTTTTTCTCACTGAAGCTTTCTTT. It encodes CSVRARDRVFLTEAFF. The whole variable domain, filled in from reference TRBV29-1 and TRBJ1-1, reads SAVISQKPSRDICQRGTSLTIQCQVDSQVTMMFWYRQQPGQSLTLIATANQGSEATYESGFVIDKFPISRPNLTFSTLTVSNMSPEDSSIYLCSVRARDRVFLTEAFFGQGTRLTVV.